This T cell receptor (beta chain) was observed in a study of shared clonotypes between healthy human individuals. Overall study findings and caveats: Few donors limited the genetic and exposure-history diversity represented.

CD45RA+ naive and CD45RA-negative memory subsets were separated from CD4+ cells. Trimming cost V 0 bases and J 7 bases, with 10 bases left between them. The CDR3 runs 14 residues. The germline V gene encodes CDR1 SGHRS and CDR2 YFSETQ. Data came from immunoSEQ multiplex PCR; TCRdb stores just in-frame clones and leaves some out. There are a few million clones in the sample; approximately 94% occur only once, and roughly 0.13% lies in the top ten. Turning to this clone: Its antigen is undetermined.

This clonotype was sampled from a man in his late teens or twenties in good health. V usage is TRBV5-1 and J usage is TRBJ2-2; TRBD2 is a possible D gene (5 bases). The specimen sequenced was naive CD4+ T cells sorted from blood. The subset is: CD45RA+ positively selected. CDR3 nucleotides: TGCGCCAGCAGCTTGGGGTGGACTGACGGGGAGCTGTTTTTT. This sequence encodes CASSLGWTDGELFF.